The 11 T cell receptor beta chains below come from one sample, sequenced in a study of regulatory T cells in long-lasting Graves disease. CDR3 regions were amplified by Arm-PCR using iRepertoire HTBI primers to build TCR beta libraries. TCRdb re-called the multiplex PCR reads through MiXCR, storing one row per CDR3 protein. This table has around 450,000 distinct CDR3 sequences, about 17% appearing once. Sample time point: newly diagnosed GD, antithyroid drugs for less than 3 months. The authors made the TCR library using RNA they extracted from PBMCs. These data were also reused for a study on T cells in Graves' hyperthyroidism and ophthalmopathy.

The source was peripheral blood mononuclear cells (PBMCs), collected at new diagnosis, from a patient treated with antithyroid drugs. These receptors came from a man in his forties with Graves disease.

This clonotype was detected ten times or more. V usage is TRBV2 and J usage is TRBJ2-5; 7 bases align to TRBD2. V lost 8 bases, J lost 5 bases, and 8 bases stayed unmatched. Germline V gene sequence: CDR1 SNHLY, CDR2 FYNNEI. This CDR3 has 13 residues. The CDR3 loop is CASGIAGVETQYF. The CDR3 nucleotides read TGTGCCAGCGGGATTGCGGGAGTCGAGACCCAGTACTTC.

This clonotype came up a few times. The chain has TRBV28 and TRBJ2-1, with 8 bases that match TRBD2. Germline loops: CDR1 MDHEN, CDR2 SYDVKM. Trimming removed 6 bases from V and 8 bases from J; junction bases left unmatched: 9. The CDR3 sequence is 14 residues long. The CDR3 coding sequence is TGTGCCAGCAGCCTCGGGGGGGCGGTCGATGAGCAGTTCTTC. This gives the protein CASSLGGAVDEQFF.

This clonotype was seen repeatedly, ten times or more. The rearrangement links TRBV12-3 or TRBV12-4 to TRBJ2-1; no reliable D call. The CDR3 consists of 13 residues. Trimming cost V 5 bases and J 8 bases, with 13 bases left between them. The CDR3 DNA reads TGTGCCAGCAGTCCCACGTGGAACGATGAGCAGTTCTTC. This gives the protein CASSPTWNDEQFF.

This clonotype has just a few counts. The J gene is TRBJ2-7, the V gene TRBV14; 7 bases are a match to TRBD1. Trimming cost V 3 bases and J 6 bases; bases outside gene matches: 5. The CDR3 runs to 13 residues. Germline-derived CDR1 and CDR2 are SGHDN and FVKESK. The CDR3 protein is CASSHLTGIEQYF. The CDR3 nucleotides read TGTGCCAGCAGCCATCTGACAGGGATCGAGCAGTACTTC.

The chain is built from TRBV20-1 and TRBJ1-1; unclear D gene. Trimming left V 5 bases short and J 1 base short, with 8 bases between. This CDR3 spans 12 amino acids. Looked up from germline, CDR1 is DFQATT and CDR2 is SNEGSKA (reference sequence). The CDR3 DNA reads as TGCAGTGCTGACAAGTGGAACACTGAAGCTTTCTTT. Its protein product is CSADKWNTEAFF.

This clonotype was observed at least ten times. The genes are TRBV5-1 and TRBJ2-1; 10 nucleotides agree with TRBD2. The V and J ends lost 4 bases and 4 bases, in that order; junction bases with no gene match: 5. The CDR3 runs to 15 residues. Germline V gives CDR1 SGHRS, CDR2 YFSETQ. Here the CDR3 DNA reads TGCGCCAGCAGCGTGACTAGCGGGTCTTACAATGAGCAGTTCTTC. This gives the protein CASSVTSGSYNEQFF.

There are a few counts of this clonotype. Lacking the conserved final phenylalanine or tryptophan, this CDR3 likely reflects a read error. The V and J genes are TRBV6-1 and TRBJ2-7, with D perhaps TRBD1 or TRBD2 (5 bases each). Germline CDR1 is MNHNS and CDR2 is SASEGT. The V end lost 8 bases, the J end lost 6 bases, and 11 bases lay between the germline ends. The CDR3 covers 11 residues. The CDR3, as DNA: TGTGCCAGCCCCTTGAGGGGCGAGCAGTACTCC. Encoded protein: CASPLRGEQYS.

The chain combines TRBV15 with TRBJ1-3; D remains ambiguous. The CDR3 totals 14 residues. The V end was cut by 1 base, the J end by 1 base, with 5 bases between. Germline CDR1 is LNHNV and CDR2 is YYDKDF (reference sequence). CDR3 coding DNA: TGTGCCACCAGCAGAGGAAGGTCTGGAAACACCATATATTTT. Its protein is CATSRGRSGNTIYF.

This clonotype was seen only a few times. V and J are TRBV2 and TRBJ2-6; D is perhaps TRBD1 (6 bases). The CDR3 covers 17 residues. Trimming took 8 bases from V and 0 from J, leaving 17 bases between them. Per germline, CDR1 SNHLY and CDR2 FYNNEI. The CDR3 coding sequence is TGTGCCAGCTTCCGGGACATCCAACCCTCTGGGGCCAACGTCCTGACTTTC. Translated, it gives CASFRDIQPSGANVLTF.

In its sample, this clonotype was seen many times. The rearrangement links TRBV28 to TRBJ1-2, with 8 bases matching TRBD1. The CDR3 is 17 residues long. In germline, CDR1 is MDHEN, CDR2 SYDVKM. V shed 6 bases, J shed 1 base, and the junction held 13 bases outside the gene matches. CDR3 DNA: TGTGCCAGCAGCCCGGGGCCAGGGGGCGCGTTTAACTATGGCTACACCTTC. Protein: CASSPGPGGAFNYGYTF.

Ten or more counts support this clonotype. The V gene is TRBV20-1, the J gene TRBJ1-6; 7 nucleotides agree with TRBD1. The V and J ends lost 4 bases and 9 bases, in that order; junction bases with no gene match: 9. This CDR3 has 14 amino acids. Germline CDR1 reads DFQATT; CDR2 reads SNEGSKA (reference sequence). The CDR3 protein is CSAKRGQVSSPLHF. The CDR3 DNA sequence: TGCAGTGCTAAAAGGGGGCAAGTTAGTTCACCCCTCCACTTT.